This T cell receptor (beta chain) emerged from a study of blood T cell repertoires in COVID-19. Whole-study context: T cells, B-cell-depleted T cells, or PBMCs supplied cDNA or gDNA.

The CDR3 runs to 13 residues. V lost 8 bases, J lost 4 bases, and 9 bases lay in between. Germline V gene data show CDR1 as LNHDA and CDR2 as SQIVND (reference sequence). Original analysis: The authors estimated nucleated cell counts from reference gene primer amplification. Assay: immunoSEQ multiplex PCR; the TCRdb copy retains only in-frame clones and omits some. The D gene and trimming were derived from the DNA, and the V and J assignments and clone size from that table. The sample contains over 350,000 clones, roughly 90% of which appear only once. This clone was seen just once. The sequence was collected from a woman aged 25 to 45 with acute or convalescent COVID-19. The rearrangement uses TRBV19 and TRBJ2-6; unclear D gene. What was sequenced was peripheral blood. The DNA of the CDR3 is TGTGCCAGTGCCTTTGAGGGGGCCAACGTCCTGACTTTC. Amino acids: CASAFEGANVLTF. The variable domain in full, completed from reference TRBV19 and TRBJ2-6, reads DGGITQSPKYLFRKEGQNVTLSCEQNLNHDAMYWYRQDPGQGLRLIYYSQIVNDFQKGDIAEGYSVSREKKESFPLTVTSAQKNPTAFYLCASAFEGANVLTFGAGSRLTVL.